This is a list of T cell receptor beta chains from one sample in a study of T cell responses to AZD1222 COVID-19 vaccine. Clones were sequenced by immunoSEQ multiplex PCR, and TCRdb holds only the in-frame ones, with some missing. The sample includes 60,000 to 75,000 clones, approximately 80% seen only once; the top ten take about 3.7%. Sequencing used peripheral blood, obtained 28 days after the second AZD1222 dose. The receptor source for this set is an adult who received the AZD1222 COVID-19 vaccine. Both conserved end residues are part of each CDR3. D genes are given only for firm matches. The size of a clone is reported for some rows only, either as once, few or many, or as a class for expanded clones.

abundance	v_gene	j_gene	d_gene	CDR3nt	CDR3aa
NA	TRBV11-2	TRBJ1-6	TRBD1	TGTGCCAGCAGCTTGGACAGGGGGCCGGGTTCACCCCTCCACTTT	CASSLDRGPGSPLHF
few	TRBV6-2/TRBV6-3	TRBJ2-2	TRBD2	TGTGCCAGCAGTTATCCGTCTAGCGGGGGGGCCACCGGGGAGCTGTTTTTT	CASSYPSSGGATGELFF
NA	TRBV24-1	TRBJ2-1	TRBD1	TGTGCCACCAGTGATCGGACAGGGGGTAATGAGCAGTTCTTC	CATSDRTGGNEQFF
NA	TRBV7-9	TRBJ1-1	NA	TGTGCCAGCAGCCCATGGGGGGTCACTGAAGCTTTCTTT	CASSPWGVTEAFF
NA	TRBV2	TRBJ2-5	NA	TGTGCCAGCAGTGAGATGGGGGGCCGAGAGACCCAGTACTTC	CASSEMGGRETQYF
NA	TRBV6-5	TRBJ2-5	NA	TGTGCCAGCAGAGCGGATCCCGGCCTAGGTGGGACCCAGTACTTC	CASRADPGLGGTQYF
NA	TRBV7-9	TRBJ1-5	NA	TGTGCCAGCAGCCTCGTTGATCAGCCCCAGCATTTT	CASSLVDQPQHF
NA	TRBV27	TRBJ1-6	NA	TGTGCCAGCAGGGGTTTCGGTAATTCACCCCTCCACTTT	CASRGFGNSPLHF
NA	TRBV7-2	TRBJ2-2	TRBD2	TGTGCCAGCAGCTTAGGACTAGCGGCCACCGGGGAGCTGTTTTTT	CASSLGLAATGELFF
NA	TRBV27	TRBJ1-4	NA	TGTGCCAGCAGCAAAGCTAATGAAAAACTGTTTTTT	CASSKANEKLFF
NA	TRBV2	TRBJ2-7	TRBD1	TGTGCCAGCAGTGGGGACAGAAATAACAAATACGAGCAGTACTTC	CASSGDRNNKYEQYF
NA	TRBV11-3	TRBJ2-5	TRBD1	TGTGCCAGCAGCTTACGGACAGGGGGCTTAGAGACCCAGTACTTC	CASSLRTGGLETQYF
few	TRBV6-5	TRBJ2-7	NA	TGTGCCAGCAGTTACTCCGGTTTGCACGAGCAGTACTTC	CASSYSGLHEQYF
NA	TRBV2	TRBJ2-7	NA	TGTGCCAGCACTGGATTGGGGCCCCACTCCTACGAGCAGTACTTC	CASTGLGPHSYEQYF
once	TRBV30	TRBJ2-2	NA	TGTGCCTGGAGTGTACGGGGGGAGCTGTTTTTT	CAWSVRGELFF
NA	TRBV7-9	TRBJ1-6	TRBD1	TGTGCCAGCAGCTTGTCCGACAGGGGAAATTCACCCCTCCACTTT	CASSLSDRGNSPLHF
NA	TRBV5-1	TRBJ2-7	NA	TGCGCCAGCAGCGCTCGGACAGGGACTACCTACGAGCAGTACTTC	CASSARTGTTYEQYF
NA	TRBV18	TRBJ2-1	TRBD1	TGTGCCAGCTCACCACCGGAGACAGGGTTACACAATGAGCAGTTCTTC	CASSPPETGLHNEQFF
few	TRBV18	TRBJ2-7	NA	TGTGCCAGCTCACCGTCGCAGGTCTACGAGCAGTACTTC	CASSPSQVYEQYF
once	TRBV3-1/TRBV3-2	TRBJ2-7	TRBD2	TGTGCCAGCAGCCACCCCACACTAGCGGGGACCCAGGAGCAGTACTTC	CASSHPTLAGTQEQYF
NA	TRBV14	TRBJ1-4	TRBD1	TGTGCCAGCAGCCAAACACAGGGGATTGCAACTAATGAAAAACTGTTTTTT	CASSQTQGIATNEKLFF
NA	TRBV15	TRBJ1-1	NA	TGTGCCACCAGAGGAGCACTCGGGACTGAAGCTTTCTTT	CATRGALGTEAFF
NA	TRBV7-2	TRBJ1-2	NA	TGTGCCAGCAGCTTATGGGAGGGTGGGTATGGCTACACCTTC	CASSLWEGGYGYTF
NA	TRBV3-1/TRBV3-2	TRBJ2-1	NA	TGTGCCAGCAGCCACGGGACATACAATGAGCAGTTCTTC	CASSHGTYNEQFF
NA	TRBV18	TRBJ2-3	NA	TGTGCCAGCTCACGAGAGGGCACAGATACGCAGTATTTT	CASSREGTDTQYF
once	TRBV19	TRBJ1-2	TRBD1	TGTGCCAGTAGTGTGGGGACAGGGAATGGCTACACCTTC	CASSVGTGNGYTF
NA	TRBV24-1	TRBJ1-5	TRBD1	TGTGCCACCAGTGACCCAGGGACAGGGGTCAATCAGCCCCAGCATTTT	CATSDPGTGVNQPQHF
NA	TRBV15	TRBJ1-4	NA	TGTGCCACCCACGAGGGAGCAACTAATGAAAAACTGTTTTTT	CATHEGATNEKLFF